These 16 T cell receptor beta chains share one sample of origin, sequenced in a study of T cell responses to AZD1222 COVID-19 vaccine. Produced via immunoSEQ multiplex PCR; TCRdb's table is partial and in-frame only. Here the sample spans 150,000 to 200,000 clones, almost 90% being singletons. The source was peripheral blood, collected on day 0 of AZD1222 vaccination. The receptors here all came from an adult in good health.

The chain recombines TRBV3-1 (or the pseudogene TRBV3-2) with TRBJ2-7, with D uncertain. V was shortened by 1 base and J by 0 bases, with 7 bases between the two germline ends. The CDR3 extends over 14 amino acids. In germline, CDR1 is LGHDT, CDR2 YNNKEL (reference sequence). The CDR3 DNA is TGTGCCAGCAGCCAAGTGGAAAGCTCCTACGAGCAGTACTTC. Amino acids: CASSQVESSYEQYF.

Written as DNA, the CDR3 is TGTGCCAGCAGCGCCTGGACTAGCGGGGGGGGTGAGCAGTTCTTC. This codes for CASSAWTSGGGEQFF. This chain joins TRBV7-2 and TRBJ2-1; 15 positions match TRBD2. Germline V gene sequence: CDR1 SGHTA, CDR2 FQGNSA. This CDR3 region has 15 residues. The V gene end was trimmed by 5 bases and the J gene end by 9 bases; junction bases not matched to a gene: 5.

The genes are TRBV6-5 and TRBJ1-2, with unresolved D. The germline V gene encodes CDR1 MNHEY and CDR2 SVGAGI. The CDR3 covers 13 residues. The V end lost 8 bases, the J end lost 5 bases, and 15 bases lay between the germline ends. CDR3 sequence reads: CASDGEGRYGYTF. In DNA, the CDR3 is TGTGCCAGCGATGGGGAAGGCAGATATGGCTACACCTTC.

This sequence joins TRBV28 and TRBJ1-6; 7 bases agree with TRBD1. CDR3 size: 15 residues. CDR1 is MDHEN and CDR2 is SYDVKM in the germline V gene. Trimming at V came to 6 bases and at J to 2 bases, leaving 4 bases not matched to a gene. DNA for the CDR3: TGTGCCAGCAGAGGGGGCTACACCTATAATTCACCCCTCCACTTT. Encoded protein: CASRGGYTYNSPLHF.

The chain combines TRBV6-5 with TRBJ1-1; D call uncertain. Trimming cost V 6 bases and J 1 base, with 9 bases left between them. This CDR3 spans 13 amino acids. The germline gives CDR1 MNHEY, CDR2 SVGAGI. In DNA form, the CDR3 reads TGTGCCAGCAGGCGGGAGAGGAACACTGAAGCTTTCTTT. Translation: CASRRERNTEAFF.

The rearrangement links TRBV4-1 to TRBJ1-5; D ambiguous. Trimming shortened V by 0 bases and J by 6 bases, and 12 bases separated the two germline ends. Germline-derived CDR1 and CDR2 are MGHRA and YSYEKL. This CDR3 has 15 amino acids. CDR3 in DNA: TGCGCCAGCAGCCAAGACGCCGGACCGGCTCAGCCCCAGCATTTT. This encodes CASSQDAGPAQPQHF.

The rearrangement uses TRBV4-1 and TRBJ1-2; tentatively, D is TRBD1 (5 bases). CDR1 is MGHRA, CDR2 YSYEKL, per germline. This CDR3 is 13 amino acids long. Trimming shortened V by 4 bases and J by 3 bases, and 9 bases separated the two germline ends. The CDR3 nucleotides are TGCGCCAGCAGCCTAGGACATGACTATGGCTACACCTTC. Its protein is CASSLGHDYGYTF.

In its sample, this clone was seen once. The CDR3: CASSLVTGGAGTGELFF. CDR3 DNA sequence: TGTGCCAGCAGCTTAGTTACCGGAGGGGCGGGCACCGGGGAGCTGTTTTTT. The rearrangement joins TRBV7-2 to TRBJ2-2; perhaps TRBD2 as D (6 bases). The CDR3 covers 17 residues. Trimming left V 1 base short and J 4 bases short, with 16 bases between. The germline gives CDR1 SGHTA, CDR2 FQGNSA.

J is TRBJ1-6 and V is TRBV9, with unresolved D. Germline CDR1 SGDLS, CDR2 YYNGEE. The CDR3 is 14 amino acids. V lost 0 bases to trimming and J lost 7 bases, with 8 bases between them. The CDR3 region is CASSVGVRNSPLHF. The CDR3 nucleotides read TGTGCCAGCAGCGTAGGCGTCAGAAATTCACCCCTCCACTTT.

The CDR3 region is CASSPGTVNEQFF. DNA for the CDR3: TGTGCCAGCAGCCCCGGGACGGTCAATGAGCAGTTCTTC. This chain joins TRBV7-8 and TRBJ2-1; the D gene could be TRBD1 or TRBD2 (5 bases each). Per the germline V gene, CDR1 is SGHVS and CDR2 is FQNEAQ. Trimming removed 5 bases at V and 6 bases at J, with 11 bases between. CDR3 length: 13 amino acids.

This clone was detected only once. This chain connects TRBV14 to TRBJ2-5, with 7 bases lining up with TRBD1. The CDR3 spans 18 residues. J gave up 0 bases and V 4 bases, and 14 bases lay outside the gene matches. Germline CDR1 and CDR2: SGHDN and FVKESK. As DNA, the CDR3 is TGTGCCAGCAGCCCCGCGCCGGGACAGAGGGGGTACCAAGAGACCCAGTACTTC. This gives the protein CASSPAPGQRGYQETQYF.

This clone occurred a few times. The V and J genes are TRBV2 and TRBJ1-4; the D gene is possibly TRBD1 (5 bases). Germline loops: CDR1 SNHLY, CDR2 FYNNEI. The CDR3 is 14 amino acids. The germline V and J ends were trimmed by 6 bases and 8 bases, with 16 bases remaining between them. CDR3 loop: CASRDGAGGEKLFF. CDR3 nucleotide sequence: TGTGCCAGCAGAGACGGAGCCGGGGGGGAAAAACTGTTTTTT.

J is TRBJ2-5 and V is TRBV11-2; TRBD1 is a possible D gene (5 bases). The germline gives CDR1 SGHAT, CDR2 FQNNGV. The CDR3 length is 14 residues. Trimming took off 5 bases at V and 5 bases at J, with 15 bases between the two ends. CDR3 residues: CASSPGQRGETQYF. The CDR3 DNA sequence: TGTGCCAGCAGCCCAGGACAAAGGGGCGAGACCCAGTACTTC.

This clone has only one observation. The V gene is TRBV12-3 or TRBV12-4, the J gene TRBJ2-2, with 7 bases aligning to TRBD1. The CDR3 consists of 13 residues. V was pared by 7 bases and J by 6 bases, with 5 bases of the junction left unmatched. The CDR3: CASTDRDPGELFF. Here the CDR3 DNA reads TGTGCCAGCACCGACAGGGACCCCGGGGAGCTGTTTTTT.

The V gene is TRBV18, the J gene TRBJ2-7; TRBD1 matches at 7 bases. After removal of 2 bases from V and 3 bases from J, the junction contained 7 bases not matched to a gene. CDR3 length equals 15 residues. In germline, CDR1 is KGHSH, CDR2 LQKENI. The CDR3 sequence: CASSPIPGQNYEQYF. CDR3 nucleotides: TGTGCCAGCTCACCAATACCGGGACAGAACTACGAGCAGTACTTC.

The chain joins TRBV27 to TRBJ1-1; D gene uncertain. V lost 1 base to trimming and J lost 8 bases, with 11 bases between them. The CDR3 is 13 amino acids. The germline gives CDR1 MNHEY, CDR2 SMNVEV (reference sequence). The CDR3, as DNA: TGTGCCAGCAGTTTATACCCTTTGTGGGAAGCTTTCTTT. It encodes CASSLYPLWEAFF.